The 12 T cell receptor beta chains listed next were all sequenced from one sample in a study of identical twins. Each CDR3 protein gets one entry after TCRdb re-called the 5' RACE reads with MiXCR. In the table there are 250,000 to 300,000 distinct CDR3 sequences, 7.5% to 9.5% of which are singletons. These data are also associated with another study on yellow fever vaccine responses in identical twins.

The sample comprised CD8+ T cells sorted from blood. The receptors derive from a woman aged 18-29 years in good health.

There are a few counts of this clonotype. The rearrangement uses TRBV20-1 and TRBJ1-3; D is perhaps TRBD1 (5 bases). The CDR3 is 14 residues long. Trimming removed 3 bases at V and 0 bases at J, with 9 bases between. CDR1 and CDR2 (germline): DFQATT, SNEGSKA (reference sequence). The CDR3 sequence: CSASGDVSGNTIYF. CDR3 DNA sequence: TGCAGTGCTAGTGGGGACGTCTCTGGAAACACCATATATTTT.

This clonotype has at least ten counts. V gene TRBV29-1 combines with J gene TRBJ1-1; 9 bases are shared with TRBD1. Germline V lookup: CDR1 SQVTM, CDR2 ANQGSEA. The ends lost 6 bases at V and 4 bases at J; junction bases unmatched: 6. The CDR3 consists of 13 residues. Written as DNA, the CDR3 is TGCAGCGTCATACAGGGGGCGCCCACTGAAGCTTTCTTT. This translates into CSVIQGAPTEAFF.

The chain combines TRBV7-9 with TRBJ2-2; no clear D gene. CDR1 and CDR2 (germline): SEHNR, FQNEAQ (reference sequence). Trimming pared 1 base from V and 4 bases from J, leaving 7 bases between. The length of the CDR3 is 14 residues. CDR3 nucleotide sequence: TGTGCCAGCAGCTTAGTTGAGTCCACCGGGGAGCTGTTTTTT. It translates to CASSLVESTGELFF.

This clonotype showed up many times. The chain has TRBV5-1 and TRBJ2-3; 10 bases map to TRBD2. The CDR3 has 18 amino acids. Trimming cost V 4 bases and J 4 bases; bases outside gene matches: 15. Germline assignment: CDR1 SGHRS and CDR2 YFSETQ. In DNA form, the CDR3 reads TGCGCCAGCAGCCACACTAGCGGGACCGGTGGAGCTTCAGATACGCAGTATTTT. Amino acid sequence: CASSHTSGTGGASDTQYF.

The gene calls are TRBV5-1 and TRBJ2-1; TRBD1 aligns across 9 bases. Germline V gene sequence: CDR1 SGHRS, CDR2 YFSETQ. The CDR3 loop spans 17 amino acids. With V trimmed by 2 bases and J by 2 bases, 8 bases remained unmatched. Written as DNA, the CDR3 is TGCGCCAGCAGCTTTGAACCCGGGACAGGGACCTACAATGAGCAGTTCTTC. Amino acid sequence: CASSFEPGTGTYNEQFF.

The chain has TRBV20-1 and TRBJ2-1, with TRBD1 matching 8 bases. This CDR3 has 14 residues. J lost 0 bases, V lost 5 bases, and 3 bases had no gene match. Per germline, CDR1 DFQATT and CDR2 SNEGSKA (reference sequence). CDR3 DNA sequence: TGCAGTGCTGCCACAGGGGGCTCCTACAATGAGCAGTTCTTC. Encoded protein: CSAATGGSYNEQFF.

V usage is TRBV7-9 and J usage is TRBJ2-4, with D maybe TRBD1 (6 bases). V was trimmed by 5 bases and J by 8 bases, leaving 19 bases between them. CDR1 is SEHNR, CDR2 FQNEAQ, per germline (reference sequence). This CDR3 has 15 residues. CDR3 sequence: CASSQGLAGEHIQYF. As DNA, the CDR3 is TGTGCCAGCAGCCAGGGTCTGGCAGGGGAGCACATTCAGTACTTC.

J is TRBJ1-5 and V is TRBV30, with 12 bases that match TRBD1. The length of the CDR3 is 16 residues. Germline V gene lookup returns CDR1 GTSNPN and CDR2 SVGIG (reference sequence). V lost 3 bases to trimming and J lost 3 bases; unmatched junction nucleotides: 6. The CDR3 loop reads CAWSAGTGGFNQPQHF. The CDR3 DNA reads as TGTGCCTGGAGCGCAGGGACAGGGGGCTTCAATCAGCCCCAGCATTTT.

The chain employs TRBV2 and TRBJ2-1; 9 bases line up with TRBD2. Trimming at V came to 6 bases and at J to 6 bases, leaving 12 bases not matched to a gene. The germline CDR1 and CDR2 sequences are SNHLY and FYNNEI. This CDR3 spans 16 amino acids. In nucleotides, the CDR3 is TGTGCCAGCAGGCCCCGACTAGCGGAAATAAGCAATGAGCAGTTCTTC. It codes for CASRPRLAEISNEQFF.

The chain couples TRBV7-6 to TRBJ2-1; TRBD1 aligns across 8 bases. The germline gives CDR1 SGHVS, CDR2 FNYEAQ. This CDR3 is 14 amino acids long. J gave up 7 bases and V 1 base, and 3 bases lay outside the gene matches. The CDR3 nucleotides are TGTGCCAGCAGCTTAGGGACAGGGTGGAATGAGCAGTTCTTC. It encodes CASSLGTGWNEQFF.

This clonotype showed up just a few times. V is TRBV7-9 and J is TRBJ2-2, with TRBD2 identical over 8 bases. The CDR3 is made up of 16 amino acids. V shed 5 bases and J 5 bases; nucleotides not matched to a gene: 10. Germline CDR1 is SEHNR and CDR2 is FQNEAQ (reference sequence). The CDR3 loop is CASSPASGGSTGELFF. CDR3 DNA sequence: TGTGCCAGCAGCCCGGCGAGCGGGGGCAGTACCGGGGAGCTGTTTTTT.

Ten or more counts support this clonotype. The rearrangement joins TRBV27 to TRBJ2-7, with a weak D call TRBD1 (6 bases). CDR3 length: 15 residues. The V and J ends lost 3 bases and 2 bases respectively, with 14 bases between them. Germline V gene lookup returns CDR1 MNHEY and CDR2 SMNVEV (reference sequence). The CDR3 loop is CASSFRGAGAYEQYF. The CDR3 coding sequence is TGTGCCAGCAGTTTTAGAGGCGCAGGGGCCTACGAGCAGTACTTC.